Each of the 24 T cell receptor beta chains below was sequenced from the same sample in a study of CD8+CD57+ T cells in acquired aplastic anemia. TCR beta VDJ and CDR3 were profiled, and genomic DNA was the template. TCRdb redid the calling of the reads with MiXCR, one entry per CDR3 protein. This sample has 250,000 to 300,000 distinct CDR3 sequences; around three fifths occur once, and the top ten carry 8%. Sequenced sample: sorted CD4+, CD8+, or CD8+CD57+ T cells (not recorded which) from PBMCs. All receptors derive from a human donor with severe aplastic anemia or a healthy control (not recorded which).

The V call is TRBV19, the J call TRBJ2-2, with 8 bases that match TRBD2. The CDR3 spans 15 residues. CDR1 and CDR2 from the germline V gene are LNHDA and SQIVND (reference sequence). After removal of 8 bases from V and 2 bases from J, the junction contained 7 bases not matched to a gene. The CDR3 is CASGAGLVNTGELFF. In DNA form, the CDR3 reads TGTGCCAGTGGGGCGGGACTAGTAAACACCGGGGAGCTGTTTTTT.

V and J are TRBV30 and TRBJ1-3; 7 nucleotides align to TRBD1. The CDR3 is 15 residues long. Losses at the gene ends were 1 base for V and 0 bases for J; bases not matched to a gene: 3. Germline CDR1 GTSNPN, CDR2 SVGIG (reference sequence). CDR3 in amino acids: CAWSGGDSSGNTIYF. DNA of the CDR3: TGTGCCTGGAGTGGAGGGGACAGCTCTGGAAACACCATATATTTT.

The chain joins TRBV5-1 to TRBJ2-1; perhaps TRBD2 as D (5 bases). The V end was cut by 2 bases, the J end by 0 bases, with 9 bases between. Germline CDR1 and CDR2: SGHRS and YFSETQ. This CDR3 spans 15 amino acids. CDR3 in amino acids: CASSFEAASYNEQFF. CDR3 DNA: TGCGCCAGCAGCTTTGAAGCGGCCTCCTACAATGAGCAGTTCTTC.

The rearrangement uses TRBV20-1 and TRBJ2-7; maybe TRBD2 (6 bases). Trimming shortened V by 6 bases and J by 7 bases, and 13 bases separated the two germline ends. Germline loops: CDR1 DFQATT, CDR2 SNEGSKA (reference sequence). The CDR3 runs to 11 residues. Here the CDR3 DNA reads TGCAGTGCCGAGGCGGGGCGGGAGCAGTACTTC. This gives the protein CSAEAGREQYF.

This clonotype was detected a few times. V and J are TRBV20-1 and TRBJ2-7; 10 bases fit TRBD2. J gave up 2 bases and V 6 bases, and 10 bases lay outside the gene matches. The length of the CDR3 is 15 residues. CDR1 and CDR2 (germline): DFQATT, SNEGSKA (reference sequence). The CDR3 spells CSATSSGGSPYEQYF. In nucleotides, the CDR3 is TGCAGTGCCACCTCTAGCGGGGGCTCTCCCTACGAGCAGTACTTC.

This clonotype was seen repeatedly, ten times or more. The chain employs TRBV6-6 and TRBJ1-1; D uncertain. Germline loops: CDR1 MNHNY, CDR2 SVGAGI (reference sequence). V lost 0 bases and J 4 bases, leaving 6 bases between the germline ends. The CDR3 runs to 13 residues. The CDR3 bases are TGTGCCAGCAGTTACTCACGTAGCACTGAAGCTTTCTTT. It translates to CASSYSRSTEAFF.

CDR3 sequence: CASTGGASYNEQFF. The CDR3 DNA is TGTGCCAGTACAGGGGGCGCGTCCTACAATGAGCAGTTCTTC. The chain employs TRBV19 and TRBJ2-5, with TRBD1 matching over 8 bases. The J call may not be correct, given that the DNA end is closer to TRBJ2-1. This CDR3 comprises 14 residues. Germline loops: CDR1 LNHDA, CDR2 SQIVND (reference sequence).

This clonotype was seen a single time. The rearrangement joins TRBV19 to TRBJ1-4; 7 positions match TRBD1. V lost 6 bases to trimming and J lost 6 bases; unmatched junction nucleotides: 10. Germline V gives CDR1 LNHDA, CDR2 SQIVND (reference sequence). This CDR3 comprises 15 residues. The CDR3 DNA reads TGTGCCAGTAGCGAGCCGACAGGGCTTTATGAAAAACTGTTTTTT. This translates into CASSEPTGLYEKLFF.

The V and J genes are TRBV2 and TRBJ1-1; D gene ambiguous. This CDR3 contains 13 residues. V lost 8 bases to trimming and J lost 5 bases, with 15 bases between them. CDR1 and CDR2 (germline): SNHLY, FYNNEI. CDR3 sequence: CASHSWAETEAFF. CDR3 in DNA: TGTGCCAGCCACAGCTGGGCGGAAACTGAAGCTTTCTTT.

This clonotype was counted ten times or more. The chain has TRBV11-1 and TRBJ2-1; a weak D match, TRBD1 (5 bases). This CDR3 is 17 amino acids long. From germline, CDR1 is SGHAT and CDR2 FQDESV (reference sequence). Trimming pared 6 bases from V and 0 bases from J, leaving 18 bases between. CDR3 in amino acids: CASSSPWGGSSYNEQFF. The CDR3 DNA reads as TGTGCCAGCAGTTCCCCCTGGGGCGGAAGCTCCTACAATGAGCAGTTCTTC.

The rearrangement uses TRBV24-1 and TRBJ1-1; the match to TRBD1 covers 7 bases. Germline V lookup: CDR1 KGHDR, CDR2 SFDVKD. V trimming: 4 bases; J trimming: 1 base; junction bases outside the gene matches: 8. The CDR3 length is 16 residues. The DNA for the CDR3 is TGTGCCACCAGTGAGAATACAGGGACAGCGAACACTGAAGCTTTCTTT. This encodes CATSENTGTANTEAFF.

This clonotype was found many times. V gene TRBV10-2 combines with J gene TRBJ1-1, with TRBD1 identical over 7 bases. Germline V gene lookup returns CDR1 WSHSY and CDR2 SAAADI. V shed 6 bases, J shed 2 bases, and the junction held 3 bases outside the gene matches. This CDR3 region has 13 residues. The CDR3 loop is CASSRQGNTEAFF. CDR3 DNA: TGCGCCAGCAGCCGACAGGGTAACACTGAAGCTTTCTTT.

For this clonotype: A junction end diverges from the germline sequence, so it may reflect a read error. The V gene is TRBV7-2, the J gene TRBJ2-7, with D perhaps TRBD1 or TRBD2 (5 bases each). The end of the DNA fits TRBJ2-1 better, so the J call may be wrong. The germline V gene has CDR1 SGHTA and CDR2 FQGNSA. The CDR3 is made up of 13 amino acids. The CDR3 loop is CAGSRPGTYEQFF. In nucleotides, the CDR3 is TGTGCCGGCAGCCGGCCGGGGACCTACGAGCAGTTCTTC.

The V gene is TRBV29-1, the J gene TRBJ2-7, with D perhaps matching TRBD2 (6 bases). This CDR3 has 12 residues. The germline V and J ends were trimmed by 4 bases and 9 bases, with 16 bases remaining between them. Germline V gene lookup returns CDR1 SQVTM and CDR2 ANQGSEA. CDR3 nucleotides: TGCAGCGTTGGGGCGGGGAGGAGTGGGCAGTACTTC. Translating it yields CSVGAGRSGQYF.

This clonotype was detected many times. The V call is TRBV7-2, the J call TRBJ2-2, with TRBD1 matching over 9 bases. CDR1 is SGHTA, CDR2 FQGNSA, per germline. After removal of 3 bases from V and 5 bases from J, the junction contained 1 base not matched to a gene. This CDR3 contains 14 residues. The CDR3 region is CASSLDRGTGELFF. CDR3 nucleotides: TGTGCCAGCAGCTTGGACAGGGGAACCGGGGAGCTGTTTTTT. Based on the CDR3 plus reference TRBV7-2 and TRBJ2-2, the full variable domain is GAGVSQSPSNKVTEKGKDVELRCDPISGHTALYWYRQSLGQGLEFLIYFQGNSAPDKSGLPSDRFSAERTGGSVSTLTIQRTQQEDSAVYLCASSLDRGTGELFFGEGSRLTVL.

Remarks on this clonotype: The junction departs from germline at one end; a sequencing error may be responsible. V gene TRBV7-9 combines with J gene TRBJ2-1; possibly TRBD1 or TRBD2 for D (5 bases each). Germline assignment: CDR1 SEHNR and CDR2 FQNEAQ (reference sequence). The length of the CDR3 is 15 residues. In nucleotides, the CDR3 is TGTGCTAGCAGCTTATCGTTCGGGGCGTACAATGAGCAGTTCTTC. Its translation is CASSLSFGAYNEQFF.

The V and J genes are TRBV15 and TRBJ2-7; 8 bases agree with TRBD2. Trimming at V came to 3 bases and at J to 2 bases, leaving 6 bases not matched to a gene. Germline assignment: CDR1 LNHNV and CDR2 YYDKDF (reference sequence). The CDR3 runs 15 residues. CDR3 sequence reads: CATSSFMTSAYEQYF. The CDR3 DNA follows: TGTGCCACCAGCAGTTTTATGACTAGCGCCTACGAGCAGTACTTC.

This clonotype was detected many times. In DNA, the CDR3 is TGTGCCAGCAGCCCCACGTCAGGGAACACTGAAGCTTTCTTT. Translated: CASSPTSGNTEAFF. This chain joins TRBV11-1 and TRBJ1-1; D gene unclear. The V gene lost 5 bases and the J gene lost 1 base, with 11 bases spanning the gap. The CDR3 has 14 amino acids. Germline V gives CDR1 SGHAT, CDR2 FQDESV (reference sequence).

This clonotype was seen ten or more times. The J gene is TRBJ2-5, the V gene TRBV4-3, with 10 bases aligning to TRBD1. The CDR3 runs 14 residues. The germline CDR1 and CDR2 sequences are LGHNA and YSLEER. The ends lost 4 bases at V and 9 bases at J; junction bases unmatched: 8. Written as DNA, the CDR3 is TGCGCCAGCAGCCCAACGGACAGGGGGGCAGCCCAGTACTTC. This sequence encodes CASSPTDRGAAQYF.

The genes are TRBV7-3 and TRBJ1-4, with 9 bases that match TRBD1. The CDR3 runs 14 residues. Losses at the gene ends were 6 bases for V and 8 bases for J; bases not matched to a gene: 7. The germline CDR1 and CDR2 sequences are SGHTA and FQGTGA. CDR3 nucleotide sequence: TGTGCCAGCAGTACCGGGACAGGGCTCGAAAAACTGTTTTTT. Protein product: CASSTGTGLEKLFF.

CDR3 protein: CSSSFTNTDTQYF. CDR3 nucleotides: TGCTCTTCCAGTTTTACGAACACAGATACGCAGTATTTT. V and J are TRBV29-1 and TRBJ2-3; D not certain. CDR1 SQVTM and CDR2 ANQGSEA come from the germline V gene. The CDR3 has 13 amino acids.

To note about this clonotype: The junction and the germline gene differ at one end; a read error may be behind it. J is TRBJ2-7 and V is TRBV12-5, with no clear D. The CDR3 is 12 residues long. Germline V gene lookup returns CDR1 LGHNT and CDR2 FRNRAP. The CDR3 here is CASGLALYEQHF. The CDR3 DNA sequence: TGTGCTAGTGGTTTGGCGCTGTACGAGCAGCACTTC.

This clonotype was seen at least ten times. This chain links TRBV29-1 with TRBJ2-5, with D tentatively TRBD2 (6 bases). The CDR3 sequence is 13 residues long. CDR1 is SQVTM, CDR2 ANQGSEA, per germline. V was shortened by 2 bases and J by 5 bases, with 12 bases between the two germline ends. CDR3 DNA sequence: TGCAGCGTTGAACTCAGGGAGGAGGAGACCCAGTACTTC. Its translation is CSVELREEETQYF.

The rearrangement joins TRBV19 to TRBJ2-2; D is undetermined. Germline V gives CDR1 LNHDA, CDR2 SQIVND (reference sequence). Trimming took off 3 bases at V and 4 bases at J, with 3 bases between the two ends. This CDR3 contains 12 residues. The CDR3 is CASSIGTGELFF. CDR3 DNA: TGTGCCAGTAGTATTGGCACCGGGGAGCTGTTTTTT.